This is a list of T cell receptor beta chains from one sample in a study of T-cell reconstitution after alpha-beta-depleted transplantation in children. Each CDR3 protein gets one entry after TCRdb re-called the PCR reads with MiXCR. This table has 75,000 to 100,000 distinct CDR3 sequences, roughly 7.7% appearing once. The sequences come from PBMCs from the stem cell graft donor, collected from the stem cell graft. The origin of the receptors is a human donor who donated a stem cell graft to a child with congenital amegakaryocytic thrombocytopenia. Both conserved end residues are part of each CDR3. Fields, in order: J gene, clone size, D gene, V gene, CDR3 protein, CDR3 DNA. A D gene is named only where the DNA matches it firmly. Not every row has a clone size; where given, it reads once, few, many or a size class.

j_gene: TRBJ1-1; abundance: .; d_gene: .; v_gene: TRBV7-2; CDR3aa: CASSQSIYEAFF; CDR3nt: TGTGCCAGCAGCCAATCTATCTATGAAGCTTTCTTT
j_gene: TRBJ1-5; abundance: many; d_gene: TRBD1; v_gene: TRBV5-1; CDR3aa: CASPGQGGQPQHF; CDR3nt: TGCGCCAGTCCGGGACAGGGGGGTCAGCCCCAGCATTTT
j_gene: TRBJ1-2; abundance: many; d_gene: TRBD1; v_gene: TRBV3-1; CDR3aa: CASSPQGRLQPPYGYTF; CDR3nt: TGTGCCAGCAGCCCACAGGGGCGCCTTCAACCTCCTTATGGCTACACCTTC
j_gene: TRBJ2-1; abundance: many; d_gene: TRBD2; v_gene: TRBV29-1; CDR3aa: CSVEGRGGYNEQFF; CDR3nt: TGCAGCGTTGAGGGGCGGGGGGGATACAATGAGCAGTTCTTC
j_gene: TRBJ1-1; abundance: .; d_gene: .; v_gene: TRBV28; CDR3aa: CASGPGGEKAFF; CDR3nt: TGTGCCAGCGGCCCGGGGGGGGAGAAGGCTTTCTTT
j_gene: TRBJ1-6; abundance: many; d_gene: .; v_gene: TRBV3-1; CDR3aa: CASSPGLGGRISPLHF; CDR3nt: TGTGCCAGCAGCCCAGGGCTTGGGGGCAGGATTTCACCCCTCCACTTT
j_gene: TRBJ2-7; abundance: .; d_gene: TRBD1; v_gene: TRBV20-1; CDR3aa: CSATNRGRFHEQYF; CDR3nt: TGCAGTGCAACAAACAGGGGGCGGTTTCACGAGCAGTACTTC
j_gene: TRBJ2-7; abundance: medium-sized; d_gene: .; v_gene: TRBV3-1; CDR3aa: CASSRHQDYEQYF; CDR3nt: TGTGCCAGCAGCCGCCACCAGGACTACGAGCAGTACTTC
j_gene: TRBJ1-2; abundance: many; d_gene: .; v_gene: TRBV4-1; CDR3aa: CASSHGADIYGYTF; CDR3nt: TGCGCCAGCAGCCACGGGGCAGACATCTATGGCTACACCTTC
j_gene: TRBJ1-2; abundance: many; d_gene: .; v_gene: TRBV12-3/TRBV12-4; CDR3aa: CASSSERGYTF; CDR3nt: TGTGCCAGCAGTTCAGAAAGGGGCTACACCTTC
j_gene: TRBJ2-2; abundance: few; d_gene: .; v_gene: TRBV2; CDR3aa: CASSENSRRELFF; CDR3nt: TGTGCCAGCAGTGAAAACAGCCGAAGGGAGCTGTTTTTT
j_gene: TRBJ1-1; abundance: many; d_gene: .; v_gene: TRBV5-1; CDR3aa: CASSLQAITRMNTEAFF; CDR3nt: TGCGCCAGCAGCTTGCAGGCCATCACCCGCATGAACACTGAAGCTTTCTTT
j_gene: TRBJ2-1; abundance: many; d_gene: TRBD1; v_gene: TRBV28; CDR3aa: CASSTRQGAMVNEQFF; CDR3nt: TGTGCCAGCAGTACCAGACAGGGGGCGATGGTTAATGAGCAGTTCTTC
j_gene: TRBJ1-2; abundance: .; d_gene: .; v_gene: TRBV5-4; CDR3aa: CASSFGQYGYTF; CDR3nt: TGTGCCAGCAGCTTCGGACAGTATGGCTACACCTTC
j_gene: TRBJ2-3; abundance: many; d_gene: .; v_gene: TRBV5-1; CDR3aa: CASSLPGTDTQYF; CDR3nt: TGCGCCAGCAGCTTGCCGGGTACAGATACGCAGTATTTT
j_gene: TRBJ2-2; abundance: many; d_gene: TRBD2; v_gene: TRBV6-5; CDR3aa: CASSYSTSGSTGELFF; CDR3nt: TGTGCCAGCAGTTACTCGACTAGCGGGAGCACCGGGGAGCTGTTTTTT
j_gene: TRBJ1-3; abundance: many; d_gene: .; v_gene: TRBV15; CDR3aa: CATSRDGTGTPLSGNTIYF; CDR3nt: TGTGCCACCAGCAGAGATGGTACGGGGACCCCATTATCTGGAAACACCATATATTTT
j_gene: TRBJ2-1; abundance: many; d_gene: TRBD2; v_gene: TRBV5-1; CDR3aa: CASSLGTSGPYNEQFF; CDR3nt: TGCGCCAGCAGCTTGGGGACTAGCGGGCCTTACAATGAGCAGTTCTTC
j_gene: TRBJ2-5; abundance: few; d_gene: TRBD2; v_gene: TRBV29-1; CDR3aa: CSAALAGGSRETQYF; CDR3nt: TGCAGCGCCGCCCTAGCGGGGGGTTCTCGAGAGACCCAGTACTTC
j_gene: TRBJ1-1; abundance: many; d_gene: .; v_gene: TRBV4-3; CDR3aa: CASSQGDGAANTEAFF; CDR3nt: TGCGCCAGCAGCCAAGGAGATGGGGCGGCGAACACTGAAGCTTTCTTT
j_gene: TRBJ2-1; abundance: many; d_gene: .; v_gene: TRBV5-1; CDR3aa: CASSLVGQGPGNEQFF; CDR3nt: TGCGCCAGCAGCTTAGTAGGTCAGGGGCCAGGCAATGAGCAGTTCTTC